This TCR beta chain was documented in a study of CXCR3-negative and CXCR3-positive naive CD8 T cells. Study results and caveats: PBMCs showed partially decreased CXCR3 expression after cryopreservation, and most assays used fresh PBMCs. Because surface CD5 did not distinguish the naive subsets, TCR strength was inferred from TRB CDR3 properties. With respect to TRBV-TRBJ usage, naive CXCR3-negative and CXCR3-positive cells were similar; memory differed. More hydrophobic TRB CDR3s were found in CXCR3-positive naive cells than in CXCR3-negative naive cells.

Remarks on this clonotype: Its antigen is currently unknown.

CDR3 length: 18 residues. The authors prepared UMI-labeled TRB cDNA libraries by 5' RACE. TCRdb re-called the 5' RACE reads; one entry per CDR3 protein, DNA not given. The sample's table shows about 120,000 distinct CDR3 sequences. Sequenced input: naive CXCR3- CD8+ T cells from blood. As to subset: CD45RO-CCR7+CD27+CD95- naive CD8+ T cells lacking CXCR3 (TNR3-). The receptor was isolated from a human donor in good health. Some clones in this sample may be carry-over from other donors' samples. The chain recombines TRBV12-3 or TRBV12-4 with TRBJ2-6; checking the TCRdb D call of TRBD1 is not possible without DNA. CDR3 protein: CASSHSSQVHSGANVLTF.